The clone carrying this T cell receptor (beta chain) was recorded at least ten times. Documented time point: newly diagnosed GD, antithyroid drugs for less than 3 months. PBMC RNA was the source of the TCR library. The data were obtained in a study of regulatory T cells in long-lasting Graves disease. Arm-PCR of CDR3 regions and iRepertoire HTBI primers were the basis on which TCR beta libraries were built. TCRdb reprocessed the multiplex PCR reads with MiXCR, giving one entry per CDR3 protein. The repertoire holds some 320,000 distinct CDR3 sequences, 18% seen once, with about two fifths in the top ten. Material: peripheral blood mononuclear cells (PBMCs), obtained at new diagnosis, from a patient treated with antithyroid drugs. The clonotype originates from a female donor with Graves disease.

CDR3 in amino acids: CASSALPGQGAIGGAGELFF. CDR3 sequence (DNA): TGTGCCAGCAGCGCATTACCGGGACAGGGAGCAATAGGAGGGGCCGGGGAGCTGTTTTTT. The rearrangement uses TRBV11-2 and TRBJ2-2, with 9 bases identical to TRBD1. V was pared by 5 bases and J by 6 bases, with 22 bases of the junction left unmatched. Germline V gene data show CDR1 as SGHAT and CDR2 as FQNNGV. The CDR3 is made up of 20 amino acids.